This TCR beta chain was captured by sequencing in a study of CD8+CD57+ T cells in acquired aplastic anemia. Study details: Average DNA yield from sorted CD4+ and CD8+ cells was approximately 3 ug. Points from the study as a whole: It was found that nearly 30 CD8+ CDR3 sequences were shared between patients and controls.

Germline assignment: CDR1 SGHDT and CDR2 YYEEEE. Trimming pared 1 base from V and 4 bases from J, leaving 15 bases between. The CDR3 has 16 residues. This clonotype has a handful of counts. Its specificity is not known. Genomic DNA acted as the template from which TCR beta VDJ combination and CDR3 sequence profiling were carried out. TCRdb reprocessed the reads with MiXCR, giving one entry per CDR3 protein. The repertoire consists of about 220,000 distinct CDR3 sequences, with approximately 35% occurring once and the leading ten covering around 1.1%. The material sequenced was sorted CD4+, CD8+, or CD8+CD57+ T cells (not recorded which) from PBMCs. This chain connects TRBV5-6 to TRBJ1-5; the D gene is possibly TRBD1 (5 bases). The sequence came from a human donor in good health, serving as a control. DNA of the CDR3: TGTGCCAGCAGCTTGAGGTTCCAGGGTTTGAATCAGCCCCAGCATTTT. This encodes CASSLRFQGLNQPQHF.